The T cell receptor beta chain under discussion was sequenced for a study of shared clonotypes between healthy human individuals. Profiled with immunoSEQ multiplex PCR; TCRdb holds only in-frame clones, not every one. The sample holds hundreds of thousands of clones, over 90% seen once. CD45RO negativity and positive selection for CCR7 defined naive CD8 cells, a population that excluded terminally differentiated effector memory CD45RA+ cells. This CDR3 has 14 amino acids. Germline values: CDR1 MNHEY, CDR2 SMNVEV (reference sequence). V gave up 2 bases and J gave up 4 bases, with 11 bases separating them.

Sequenced input: naive CD8+ T cells sorted from blood. The receptor was isolated from a man in his thirties or forties in good health. The chain combines TRBV27 with TRBJ1-2; D uncertain. The CDR3: CASSLGRASYGYTF. The CDR3 bases are TGTGCCAGCAGTTTAGGAAGGGCCTCCTATGGCTACACCTTC.